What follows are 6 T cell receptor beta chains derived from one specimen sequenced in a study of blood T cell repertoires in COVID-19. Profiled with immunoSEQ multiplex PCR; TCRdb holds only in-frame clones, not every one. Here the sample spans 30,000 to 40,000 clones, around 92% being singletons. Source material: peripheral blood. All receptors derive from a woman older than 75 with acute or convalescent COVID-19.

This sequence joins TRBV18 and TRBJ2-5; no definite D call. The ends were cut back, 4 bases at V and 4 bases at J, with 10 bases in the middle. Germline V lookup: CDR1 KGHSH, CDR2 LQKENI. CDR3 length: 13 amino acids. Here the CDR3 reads CASSQGRGETQYF. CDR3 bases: TGTGCCAGCTCACAAGGCAGAGGAGAGACCCAGTACTTC. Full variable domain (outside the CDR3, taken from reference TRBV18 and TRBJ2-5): NAGVMQNPRHLVRRRGQEARLRCSPMKGHSHVYWYRQLPEEGLKFMVYLQKENIIDESGMPKERFSAEFPKEGPSILRIQQVVRGDSAAYFCASSQGRGETQYFGPGTRLLVL.

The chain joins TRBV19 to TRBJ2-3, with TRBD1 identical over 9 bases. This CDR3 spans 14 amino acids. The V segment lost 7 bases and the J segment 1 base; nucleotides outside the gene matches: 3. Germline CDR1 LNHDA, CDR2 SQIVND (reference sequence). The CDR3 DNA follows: TGTGCCAGTACGGACAGGGGACGCACAGATACGCAGTATTTT. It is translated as CASTDRGRTDTQYF.

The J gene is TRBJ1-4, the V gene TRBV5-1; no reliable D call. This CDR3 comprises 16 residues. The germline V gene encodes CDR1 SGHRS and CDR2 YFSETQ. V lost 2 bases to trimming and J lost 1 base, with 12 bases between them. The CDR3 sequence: CASSLASLGTNEKLFF. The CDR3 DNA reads TGCGCCAGCAGCTTAGCCAGCCTAGGAACTAATGAAAAACTGTTTTTT.

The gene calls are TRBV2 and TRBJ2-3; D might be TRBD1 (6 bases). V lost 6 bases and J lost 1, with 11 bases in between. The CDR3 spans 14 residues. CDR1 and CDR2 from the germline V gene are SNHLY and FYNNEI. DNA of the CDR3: TGTGCCAGCAGCAGAGGGGGTCGCACAGATACGCAGTATTTT. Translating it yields CASSRGGRTDTQYF. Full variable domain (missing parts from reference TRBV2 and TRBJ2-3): EPEVTQTPSHQVTQMGQEVILRCVPISNHLYFYWYRQILGQKVEFLVSFYNNEISEKSEIFDDQFSVERPDGSNFTLKIRSTKLEDSAMYFCASSRGGRTDTQYFGPGTRLTVL.

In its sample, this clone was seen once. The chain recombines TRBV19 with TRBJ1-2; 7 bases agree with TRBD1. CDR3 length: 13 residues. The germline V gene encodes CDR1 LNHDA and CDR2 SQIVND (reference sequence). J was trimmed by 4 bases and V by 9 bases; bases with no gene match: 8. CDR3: CASRQGLPYGYTF. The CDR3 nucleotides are TGTGCCAGCAGACAGGGCCTCCCCTATGGCTACACCTTC.

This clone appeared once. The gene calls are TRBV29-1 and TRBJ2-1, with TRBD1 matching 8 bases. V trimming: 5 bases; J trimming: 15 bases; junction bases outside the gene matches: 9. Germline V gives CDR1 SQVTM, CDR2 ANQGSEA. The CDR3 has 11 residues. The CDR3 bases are TGCAGCGTTACGACGGGACAGGCCTGGTTCTTC. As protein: CSVTTGQAWFF.